This is a list of T cell receptor beta chains from one sample in a study of human T cells and chemical hapten exposure. In TCRdb, the RACE reads were re-called with MiXCR into one record per CDR3 protein. This table has tens of thousands of distinct CDR3 sequences, roughly 8.5% appearing once. The sample taken for sequencing was whole blood. These receptors all come from a female donor in good health. Some clones in this sample may be carry-over from other donors' samples. Each CDR3 is given with its conserved first and last residue. Each record gives: CDR3 protein, CDR3 DNA, V gene, CDR3 length, clone size, J gene, D gene. D genes are given only for firm matches. The listing skips clone size in some rows; elsewhere it reads once, few, many or a size class.

CDR3: CSAPDRGLRDTQYF; DNA: TGCAGTGCTCCTGACAGGGGGCTTAGGGATACGCAGTATTTT; V: TRBV20-1; length: 14; size: once; J: TRBJ2-3; D: TRBD1
CDR3: CASSLLDTRSGELFF; DNA: TGTGCCAGCAGCCTACTGGACACCCGGAGCGGGGAGCTGTTTTTT; V: TRBV6-5; length: 15; size: few; J: TRBJ2-2; D: NA
CDR3: CSAVSGTDDTDTQYF; DNA: TGCAGTGCTGTCTCCGGGACGGACGACACAGATACGCAGTATTTT; V: TRBV20-1; length: 15; size: few; J: TRBJ2-3; D: NA
CDR3: CASSYMAGSSYNEQFF; DNA: TGTGCCAGCAGTTACATGGCGGGTTCCTCCTACAATGAGCAGTTCTTC; V: TRBV6-2/TRBV6-3; length: 16; size: few; J: TRBJ2-1; D: NA
CDR3: CASSMLDRGQPGYTF; DNA: TGTGCCAGTAGTATGTTGGACAGGGGGCAACCTGGCTACACCTTC; V: TRBV19; length: 15; size: many; J: TRBJ1-2; D: TRBD1
CDR3: CASSPPSGAFTDTQYF; DNA: TGTGCCAGCAGCCCCCCTTCCGGGGCCTTCACAGATACGCAGTATTTT; V: TRBV5-4; length: 16; size: NA; J: TRBJ2-3; D: NA
CDR3: CASSDSRAYNEQFF; DNA: TGTGCCAGCAGTGACAGTAGAGCCTACAATGAGCAGTTCTTC; V: TRBV2; length: 14; size: NA; J: TRBJ2-1; D: NA
CDR3: CASRVNNEQFF; DNA: TGTGCCAGCAGGGTTAACAATGAGCAGTTCTTC; V: TRBV6-1; length: 11; size: many; J: TRBJ2-1; D: NA
CDR3: CSAHLSGRGSYNEQFF; DNA: TGCAGTGCTCATTTAAGCGGGAGAGGCTCCTACAATGAGCAGTTCTTC; V: TRBV20-1; length: 16; size: few; J: TRBJ2-1; D: TRBD2
CDR3: CASKADRADTEAFF; DNA: TGTGCCAGCAAAGCCGACAGGGCAGACACTGAAGCTTTCTTT; V: TRBV7-2; length: 14; size: many; J: TRBJ1-1; D: TRBD1
CDR3: CASSTGTREQFF; DNA: TGTGCCAGCAGCACGGGAACTCGTGAGCAGTTCTTC; V: TRBV12-3/TRBV12-4; length: 12; size: NA; J: TRBJ2-1; D: NA
CDR3: CAWSPGQLGFHEQYF; DNA: TGTGCCTGGAGTCCCGGACAGCTGGGTTTTCACGAGCAGTACTTC; V: TRBV30; length: 15; size: few; J: TRBJ2-7; D: NA
CDR3: CASSRARGEQYF; DNA: TGTGCCAGCAGCCGGGCGAGGGGCGAGCAGTACTTC; V: TRBV6-6; length: 12; size: NA; J: TRBJ2-7; D: NA
CDR3: CASSIGPGQGITGELFF; DNA: TGTGCCAGTAGTATCGGGCCGGGACAGGGTATTACCGGGGAGCTGTTTTTT; V: TRBV19; length: 17; size: few; J: TRBJ2-2; D: TRBD1
CDR3: CASSLGTVDTDTQYF; DNA: TGTGCCAGCAGCTTAGGGACAGTCGACACAGATACGCAGTATTTT; V: TRBV7-8; length: 15; size: few; J: TRBJ2-3; D: NA
CDR3: CASSRQGESDTQYF; DNA: TGTGCCAGCAGCCGACAGGGGGAATCAGATACGCAGTATTTT; V: TRBV6-4; length: 14; size: many; J: TRBJ2-3; D: TRBD1
CDR3: CSARRQGSRAGVSGSYEQYF; DNA: TGCAGTGCTAGGAGACAGGGGAGTAGAGCGGGAGTGAGTGGCTCCTACGAGCAGTACTTC; V: TRBV20-1; length: 20; size: few; J: TRBJ2-7; D: NA
CDR3: CASSYLDTQYF; DNA: TGTGCCAGCAGTTACTTAGATACGCAGTATTTT; V: TRBV12-3/TRBV12-4; length: 11; size: few; J: TRBJ2-3; D: NA
CDR3: CATRRTPGGEQYF; DNA: TGTGCCACCCGAAGGACTCCGGGGGGCGAGCAGTACTTC; V: TRBV2; length: 13; size: NA; J: TRBJ2-7; D: TRBD2
CDR3: CSVETPGSREVNTQYF; DNA: TGCAGCGTTGAAACCCCGGGGTCGAGGGAGGTAAATACGCAGTATTTT; V: TRBV29-1; length: 16; size: NA; J: TRBJ2-3; D: NA
CDR3: CASSPGTGGYSNQPQHF; DNA: TGTGCCAGCAGTCCTGGGACAGGGGGTTATAGCAATCAGCCCCAGCATTTT; V: TRBV12-3/TRBV12-4; length: 17; size: NA; J: TRBJ1-5; D: TRBD1
CDR3: CSVEADSRDEQFF; DNA: TGCAGCGTTGAAGCCGACTCCAGGGATGAGCAGTTCTTC; V: TRBV29-1; length: 13; size: many; J: TRBJ2-1; D: NA
CDR3: CAYAGDNEQFF; DNA: TGTGCCTACGCGGGAGACAATGAGCAGTTCTTC; V: TRBV30; length: 11; size: NA; J: TRBJ2-1; D: TRBD2
CDR3: CASGRKGGYTIYF; DNA: TGTGCCAGCGGGAGAAAGGGGGGGTACACCATATATTTT; V: TRBV12-3/TRBV12-4; length: 13; size: NA; J: TRBJ1-3; D: NA
CDR3: CASSLGTGGHYGYTF; DNA: TGTGCCAGCAGTTTAGGGACAGGGGGTCACTATGGCTACACCTTC; V: TRBV27; length: 15; size: few; J: TRBJ1-2; D: TRBD1
CDR3: CASSSSLDRGLVHTQYF; DNA: TGTGCCAGCAGCTCGAGCCTAGACAGGGGCCTCGTACATACGCAGTATTTT; V: TRBV28; length: 17; size: many; J: TRBJ2-3; D: TRBD1
CDR3: CASRSGTTDTQYF; DNA: TGCGCCAGCAGGAGCGGGACCACAGATACGCAGTATTTT; V: TRBV10-2; length: 13; size: many; J: TRBJ2-3; D: TRBD2
CDR3: CASSPHLGRSF; DNA: TGTGCCAGCTCACCACATTTGGGCAGGTCCTTC; V: TRBV18; length: 11; size: NA; J: TRBJ2-5; D: NA
CDR3: CASSSGTASNQPQHF; DNA: TGTGCCAGCAGCTCCGGGACAGCCAGCAATCAGCCCCAGCATTTT; V: TRBV6-2/TRBV6-3; length: 15; size: NA; J: TRBJ1-5; D: TRBD1
CDR3: CASSTRTSGIFNEQFF; DNA: TGTGCCAGCAGTACCCGGACTAGCGGGATTTTCAATGAGCAGTTCTTC; V: TRBV6-1; length: 16; size: NA; J: TRBJ2-1; D: TRBD2
CDR3: CSAKGTGDPLNTEAFF; DNA: TGCAGCGCCAAGGGGACAGGGGACCCCCTGAACACTGAAGCTTTCTTT; V: TRBV29-1; length: 16; size: NA; J: TRBJ1-1; D: TRBD1
CDR3: CSVGMESTGELFF; DNA: TGCAGCGTTGGGATGGAGAGCACCGGGGAGCTGTTTTTT; V: TRBV29-1; length: 13; size: NA; J: TRBJ2-2; D: NA
CDR3: CASSERESNNEQFF; DNA: TGTGCCAGCAGCGAGCGGGAATCAAACAATGAGCAGTTCTTC; V: TRBV9; length: 14; size: few; J: TRBJ2-1; D: TRBD2
CDR3: CASSSDRPSAREQYF; DNA: TGCGCCAGCAGCTCCGACAGGCCCTCTGCTCGGGAGCAGTACTTC; V: TRBV5-1; length: 15; size: few; J: TRBJ2-7; D: NA
CDR3: CSAGQGGGEQYF; DNA: TGCAGCGCGGGACAGGGGGGTGGGGAGCAGTACTTC; V: TRBV29-1; length: 12; size: few; J: TRBJ2-7; D: TRBD1
CDR3: CASKRDPSTGELFF; DNA: TGTGCCAGCAAGAGGGATCCCAGCACCGGGGAGCTGTTTTTT; V: TRBV2; length: 14; size: many; J: TRBJ2-2; D: NA
CDR3: CASSERTGNYGYTF; DNA: TGTGCCAGCAGTGAGCGGACAGGGAACTATGGCTACACCTTC; V: TRBV6-1; length: 14; size: many; J: TRBJ1-2; D: TRBD1
CDR3: CSARELRNYGYTF; DNA: TGCAGTGCCAGGGAACTCCGGAACTATGGCTACACCTTC; V: TRBV20-1; length: 13; size: few; J: TRBJ1-2; D: NA
CDR3: CASSESTAGRPTYEQYF; DNA: TGTGCCAGCAGTGAATCAACGGCTGGCAGGCCGACCTACGAGCAGTACTTC; V: TRBV25-1; length: 17; size: NA; J: TRBJ2-7; D: NA
CDR3: CASSPLEVATGETQYF; DNA: TGTGCCAGCAGCCCACTGGAGGTGGCTACCGGAGAGACCCAGTACTTC; V: TRBV2; length: 16; size: many; J: TRBJ2-5; D: NA
CDR3: CSAIPRQATRRNEQFF; DNA: TGCAGTGCTATTCCCCGACAGGCCACAAGGAGGAACGAGCAGTTCTTC; V: TRBV20-1; length: 16; size: NA; J: TRBJ2-1; D: NA
CDR3: CAIRGLDVYEQYF; DNA: TGTGCCATCAGGGGACTAGATGTCTACGAGCAGTACTTC; V: TRBV10-3; length: 13; size: NA; J: TRBJ2-7; D: TRBD2
CDR3: CSASLSEGMNTEAFF; DNA: TGCAGTGCTAGTCTCTCGGAGGGGATGAACACTGAAGCTTTCTTT; V: TRBV20-1; length: 15; size: NA; J: TRBJ1-1; D: NA
CDR3: CASSLAVNTQYF; DNA: TGTGCCAGCAGCTTAGCAGTAAATACGCAGTATTTT; V: TRBV7-2; length: 12; size: NA; J: TRBJ2-3; D: NA
CDR3: CASSIHLTPRLEQYF; DNA: TGTGCCAGCAGTATCCACTTGACTCCCCGGTTGGAGCAGTACTTC; V: TRBV28; length: 15; size: NA; J: TRBJ2-7; D: NA
CDR3: CASSVLAGGSYEQYF; DNA: TGTGCCAGCAGTGTACTGGCGGGAGGGTCCTACGAGCAGTACTTC; V: TRBV2; length: 15; size: few; J: TRBJ2-7; D: TRBD2
CDR3: CASSLWTANTEAFF; DNA: TGCGCCAGCAGCTTGTGGACAGCGAACACTGAAGCTTTCTTT; V: TRBV5-1; length: 14; size: NA; J: TRBJ1-1; D: NA
CDR3: CSASGRAYEQYF; DNA: TGCAGTGCTAGCGGGAGGGCCTACGAGCAGTACTTC; V: TRBV20-1; length: 12; size: NA; J: TRBJ2-7; D: TRBD2
CDR3: CASFGGTSYEQYF; DNA: TGTGCCAGCTTCGGGGGGACCTCCTACGAGCAGTACTTC; V: TRBV6-2/TRBV6-3; length: 13; size: few; J: TRBJ2-7; D: TRBD2